Each of the 21 T cell receptor beta chains below was sequenced from the same sample in a study of metastatic and nonmetastatic thyroid tumors. TCRdb re-analyzed the PCR reads through MiXCR. This table holds about 28,000 clones, over 20% found once. Not a single patient had been given any form of treatment at any point before undergoing thyroid surgery. The sample consisted of blood. The receptor set was obtained from a female donor with papillary thyroid cancer or a benign thyroid nodule (not recorded which). Some clones in this sample may be carry-over from other donors' samples.

This clone occurred many times. CDR3 loop: CATQPEGNEKLFF. CDR3 nucleotide sequence: TGTGCCACACAGCCAGAAGGAAATGAAAAACTGTTTTTT. The rearrangement links TRBV2 to TRBJ1-4; no firm D call. Trimming removed 10 bases from V and 5 bases from J, with 14 bases in between. The germline gives CDR1 SNHLY, CDR2 FYNNEI. The CDR3 length is 13 residues.

This clone has ten or more counts. The genes are TRBV7-6 and TRBJ2-5; the D call may be TRBD1 or TRBD2 (6 bases each). Between the trimmed V and J ends, which lost 7 bases and 2 bases, there was a span of 20 bases. Germline CDR1 is SGHVS and CDR2 is FNYEAQ. The CDR3 spans 16 residues. The CDR3 bases are TGTGCCAGCATCAATATTCCGGGGGCCGCTCAAGAGACCCAGTACTTC. This translates into CASINIPGAAQETQYF.

This clone was seen at least ten times. The chain recombines TRBV28 with TRBJ1-1; D perhaps matches TRBD1 (5 bases). The CDR3 has 15 amino acids. The germline V and J ends were trimmed by 5 bases and 5 bases, with 18 bases remaining between them. Germline V lookup: CDR1 MDHEN, CDR2 SYDVKM. The CDR3 sequence is CASSPLIAGRTEAFF. Written as DNA, the CDR3 is TGTGCCAGCAGTCCTCTAATAGCAGGGAGGACTGAAGCTTTCTTT.

This clone was seen ten or more times. This chain connects TRBV7-2 to TRBJ1-4; D unresolved. The CDR3 has 15 residues. V lost 5 bases, J lost 5 bases, and 15 bases lay in between. The germline CDR1 and CDR2 sequences are SGHTA and FQGNSA. CDR3 sequence reads: CASSPSRVGNEKLFF. The CDR3 coding sequence is TGTGCCAGCAGCCCCTCGAGGGTAGGGAATGAAAAACTGTTTTTT.

Only a few counts were recorded for this clone. A much larger clone differs by one base, so this may be a read error. J is TRBJ1-1 and V is TRBV29-1; 7 positions match TRBD1. Trimming took 8 bases from V and 2 from J; bases not matched to a gene: 11. Germline V lookup: CDR1 SQVTM, CDR2 ANQGSEA. The CDR3 has 14 residues. The CDR3 loop is CSTLTTGFNTEAFF. CDR3 DNA sequence: TGCAGCACCCTGACGACAGGGTTTAACACTGAAGCTTTCTTT.

This clone was counted between two and nine times. The chain carries TRBV2 and TRBJ1-6; TRBD1 aligns across 8 bases. V shed 6 bases and J 8 bases; nucleotides not matched to a gene: 6. Germline CDR1 is SNHLY and CDR2 is FYNNEI. The length of the CDR3 is 14 residues. DNA for the CDR3: TGTGCCAGCAGCGTAACGACAGGGGATTCACCCCTCCACTTT. The encoded protein is CASSVTTGDSPLHF.

This clone was counted at least ten times. The chain carries TRBV5-1 and TRBJ2-2, with TRBD2 matching 9 bases. In germline, CDR1 is SGHRS, CDR2 YFSETQ. The CDR3 totals 16 residues. V was clipped by 0 bases and J by 5 bases; unmatched bases: 5. The CDR3 DNA sequence: TGCGCCAGCAGCTTGGTTGCGGGAGGGGAAACCGGGGAGCTGTTTTTT. Translation gives CASSLVAGGETGELFF.

This clone was counted ten times or more. The rearrangement joins TRBV10-2 to TRBJ2-1, with 10 bases fitting TRBD2. Germline loops: CDR1 WSHSY, CDR2 SAAADI. J lost 6 bases, V lost 8 bases, and 10 bases had no gene match. This CDR3 contains 15 residues. The CDR3 region is CASHLSGGRANEQFF. CDR3 DNA: TGCGCCAGCCACCTTAGCGGGGGGAGGGCCAATGAGCAGTTCTTC.

By its share, this clone is medium-sized. V gene TRBV5-1 combines with J gene TRBJ1-2; 7 bases line up with TRBD1. The CDR3 is 14 amino acids. J was trimmed by 2 bases and V by 3 bases; bases with no gene match: 4. The V gene's germline CDR1 is SGHRS and CDR2 YFSETQ. CDR3 residues: CASSYGTANYGYTF. The CDR3 coding sequence is TGCGCCAGCAGCTACGGGACAGCCAACTATGGCTACACCTTC.

Many counts were recorded for this clone. The V and J genes are TRBV6-5 and TRBJ1-1; 9 nucleotides agree with TRBD1. This CDR3 is built from 15 residues. The germline V gene encodes CDR1 MNHEY and CDR2 SVGAGI. J gave up 1 base and V 0 bases, and 0 bases lay outside the gene matches. The CDR3 spells CASSYSGQGNTEAFF. CDR3 nucleotide sequence: TGTGCCAGCAGTTACTCGGGACAGGGGAACACTGAAGCTTTCTTT.

Here the CDR3 DNA reads TGTGCCTGGAGTTTTAGCTGGACCTACGAGCAGTACTTC. Amino acid sequence: CAWSFSWTYEQYF. V usage is TRBV30 and J usage is TRBJ2-7; D unclear. The germline V and J ends were trimmed by 2 bases and 2 bases, with 10 bases remaining between them. The germline gives CDR1 GTSNPN, CDR2 SVGIG (reference sequence). The CDR3 is 13 residues long.

The V call is TRBV12-3 or TRBV12-4, the J call TRBJ1-2; D perhaps matches TRBD1 (5 bases). This CDR3 contains 15 residues. V was trimmed by 3 bases and J by 0 bases, leaving 11 bases between them. CDR3 loop: CASSLGVRSNYGYTF. For the CDR3, the DNA is TGTGCCAGCAGTTTGGGGGTCCGGTCTAACTATGGCTACACCTTC.

The sample holds many counts of this clone. The chain is built from TRBV7-2 and TRBJ2-5, with unresolved D. The CDR3 sequence is 13 residues long. Germline lookup yields CDR1 SGHTA and CDR2 FQGNSA. The ends were cut back, 4 bases at V and 4 bases at J, with 10 bases in the middle. The CDR3 reads CASSSQTGETQYF. In nucleotides, the CDR3 is TGTGCCAGCAGCTCCCAGACGGGAGAGACCCAGTACTTC.

This clone came up a few times. J is TRBJ2-3 and V is TRBV18; D gene uncertain. The germline V and J ends were trimmed by 2 bases and 6 bases, with 3 bases remaining between them. The germline gives CDR1 KGHSH, CDR2 LQKENI. This CDR3 region has 11 residues. The CDR3, as DNA: TGTGCCAGCTCACCAGGGGATACGCAGTATTTT. Amino acid sequence: CASSPGDTQYF.

The chain has TRBV11-2 and TRBJ1-5, with D maybe TRBD1 (5 bases). The V gene's germline CDR1 is SGHAT and CDR2 FQNNGV. V lost 3 bases to trimming and J lost 6 bases, with 18 bases between them. This CDR3 has 16 residues. Here the CDR3 DNA reads TGTGCCAGCAGCTTGCAAGGGTGGGGGTCGGGTCAGCCCCAGCATTTT. Its translation: CASSLQGWGSGQPQHF.

The gene calls are TRBV6-1 and TRBJ1-3; a weak D match, TRBD1 (6 bases). The CDR3 loop spans 16 amino acids. Between the trimmed V and J ends, which lost 4 bases and 0 bases, there was a span of 13 bases. Per the germline V gene, CDR1 is MNHNS and CDR2 is SASEGT. CDR3 nucleotides: TGTGCCAGCAGTGTTGGGGGCCCTGCCTCTGGAAACACCATATATTTT. This encodes CASSVGGPASGNTIYF.

This clone was picked up many times. The chain uses TRBV10-3 and TRBJ1-1; TRBD1 is a possible D gene (6 bases). From germline, CDR1 is ENHRY and CDR2 SYGVKD. CDR3 size: 13 residues. Trimming took off 6 bases at V and 4 bases at J, with 12 bases between the two ends. The CDR3 sequence is CAIRERQVTEAFF. The CDR3 coding sequence is TGTGCCATCAGAGAGAGACAGGTCACTGAAGCTTTCTTT.

This clone was counted only a few times. The CDR3 here is CASIPGGHAETQYF. In nucleotides, the CDR3 is TGTGCCAGCATCCCCGGAGGGCATGCGGAGACCCAGTACTTC. J is TRBJ2-5 and V is TRBV28, with D possibly matching TRBD2 (6 bases). With 7 bases removed from V and 5 bases from J, the gap between germline ends came to 17 bases. This CDR3 region has 14 residues. Germline V lookup: CDR1 MDHEN, CDR2 SYDVKM.

This clone has ten or more counts. V is TRBV6-1 and J is TRBJ2-3; 7 bases map to TRBD2. J was trimmed by 5 bases and V by 2 bases; bases with no gene match: 7. CDR3 length equals 15 residues. Germline CDR1 and CDR2: MNHNS and SASEGT. The CDR3 sequence is CASSEIGGEGDTQYF. DNA for the CDR3: TGTGCCAGCAGTGAAATTGGGGGGGAGGGAGATACGCAGTATTTT.

V gene TRBV6-2 or TRBV6-3 combines with J gene TRBJ2-1; D is possibly TRBD2 (6 bases). Trimming cost V 4 bases and J 7 bases, with 17 bases left between them. This CDR3 has 15 amino acids. Germline CDR1 and CDR2: MNHEY and SVGEGT. CDR3 in DNA: TGTGCCAGCAGTTCCGCAGAGGGACTGGGTAATGAGCAGTTCTTC. Translation gives CASSSAEGLGNEQFF.

In its sample, this clone was seen many times. J is TRBJ2-3 and V is TRBV11-2; D is possibly TRBD1 (5 bases). Germline assignment: CDR1 SGHAT and CDR2 FQNNGV. The CDR3 totals 15 residues. Trimming cost V 5 bases and J 3 bases, with 15 bases left between them. The CDR3 is CASSPAQGQTDTQYF. As DNA, the CDR3 is TGTGCCAGCAGCCCCGCGCAAGGACAAACAGATACGCAGTATTTT.